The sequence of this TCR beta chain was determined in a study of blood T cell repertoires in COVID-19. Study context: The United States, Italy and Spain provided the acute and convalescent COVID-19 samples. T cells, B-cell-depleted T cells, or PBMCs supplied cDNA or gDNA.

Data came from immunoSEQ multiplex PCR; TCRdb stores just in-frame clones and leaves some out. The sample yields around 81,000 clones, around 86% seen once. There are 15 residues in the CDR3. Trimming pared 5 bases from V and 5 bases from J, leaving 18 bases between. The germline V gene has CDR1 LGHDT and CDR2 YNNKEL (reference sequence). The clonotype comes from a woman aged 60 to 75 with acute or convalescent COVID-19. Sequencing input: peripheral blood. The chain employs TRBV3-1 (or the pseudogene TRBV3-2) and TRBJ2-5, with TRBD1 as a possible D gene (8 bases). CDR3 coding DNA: TGTGCCAGCAGCGGGGGGGCAGGGGGCTTTGAGACCCAGTACTTC. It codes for CASSGGAGGFETQYF.